The TCR beta chain described here comes from a study of blood T cell repertoires in COVID-19. Study at large: Some COVID-19 samples were acute and others convalescent; all came from the United States, Italy and Spain. The analysed material was cDNA or gDNA that came from T cells, B-cell-depleted T cells, or PBMCs.

Study processing details: The authors estimated nucleated cell counts from reference gene primer amplification. Some clones are missing from TCRdb's copy, which holds only in-frame ones; the method was immunoSEQ multiplex PCR. The V and J calls and clone size come from that table; D and trimming were worked out from the DNA. The sample has 95,000 to 150,000 clones, more than 80% seen once. With 5 bases removed from V and 3 bases from J, the gap between germline ends came to 10 bases. The CDR3 length is 13 residues. Germline CDR1 reads SEHNR; CDR2 reads FQNEAQ (reference sequence). The TCR comes from a man aged 35 to 55 with acute or convalescent COVID-19. Material for sequencing was peripheral blood. The J gene is TRBJ1-2, the V gene TRBV7-9, with TRBD1 as a possible D gene (6 bases). The CDR3 loop is CASSTGLDYGYTF. The CDR3 DNA follows: TGTGCCAGCAGCACAGGGCTGGACTATGGCTACACCTTC.